This entry lists 20 T cell receptor beta chains sequenced from one sample in a study of blood T cell repertoires in COVID-19. The data were produced by immunoSEQ multiplex PCR, yet TCRdb's version contains in-frame clones alone and is incomplete. Of about 130,000 clones in the sample, 70% to 85% were seen once. Sequencing was done on a sample of PBMCs or T cells enriched from blood (not recorded which). These receptors came from a man aged 50 to 60 who had recovered from COVID-19.

The V and J genes are TRBV7-6 and TRBJ2-5, with 12 bases aligning to TRBD2. V gave up 0 bases and J gave up 2 bases; unmatched junction bases: 1. CDR3 length: 16 residues. CDR1 is SGHVS and CDR2 is FNYEAQ in the germline V gene. The CDR3 DNA reads TGTGCCAGCAGCTTAGCGACTAGCGGGGGACAAGAGACCCAGTACTTC. This translates into CASSLATSGGQETQYF.

The chain carries TRBV7-9 and TRBJ2-7; 11 positions match TRBD1. CDR1 and CDR2 (germline): SEHNR, FQNEAQ (reference sequence). This CDR3 spans 16 amino acids. Trimming took 4 bases from V and 2 from J; bases not matched to a gene: 7. CDR3 in amino acids: CASSSPGGQGAYEQYF. The CDR3 DNA follows: TGTGCCAGCAGCTCGCCCGGGGGACAGGGGGCCTACGAGCAGTACTTC.

J is TRBJ2-5 and V is TRBV10-1; no clear D gene. Germline CDR1 is WNHNN and CDR2 is SYGVQD (reference sequence). V shed 3 bases and J shed 2 bases, with 7 bases lying between them. The length of the CDR3 is 13 residues. CDR3 DNA: TGCGCCAGCAGTGATGGGCAGCAAGAGACCCAGTACTTC. This codes for CASSDGQQETQYF.

This clone was observed at least ten times. V usage is TRBV6-5 and J usage is TRBJ2-2; TRBD2 matches at 10 bases. V was pared by 0 bases and J by 9 bases, with 7 bases of the junction left unmatched. Germline lookup yields CDR1 MNHEY and CDR2 SVGAGI. This CDR3 comprises 16 residues. The CDR3 nucleotides read TGTGCCAGCAGTTACTCATCTAGCGGGGGTGACCGGGAGCTGTTTTTT. The encoded protein is CASSYSSSGGDRELFF.

This rearrangement joins TRBV6-2 or TRBV6-3 to TRBJ2-7; perhaps TRBD2 as D (5 bases). Trimming stripped 2 bases from V and 0 bases from J, with 11 bases between. The CDR3 is made up of 15 amino acids. The germline V gene encodes CDR1 MNHEY and CDR2 SVGEGT. CDR3 DNA: TGTGCCAGCAGTTACGGAGGATGGGACTCCTACGAGCAGTACTTC. Its protein is CASSYGGWDSYEQYF.

V gene TRBV18 combines with J gene TRBJ1-5; 7 bases agree with TRBD1. The trim removed 6 bases at V and 5 bases at J, leaving 7 bases unmatched. The CDR3 contains 14 residues. From germline, CDR1 is KGHSH and CDR2 LQKENI. CDR3 in amino acids: CASSFTGVDQPQHF. The DNA of the CDR3 is TGTGCCAGCTCGTTTACAGGGGTTGATCAGCCCCAGCATTTT. Full variable domain (remainder filled in from reference TRBV18 and TRBJ1-5): NAGVMQNPRHLVRRRGQEARLRCSPMKGHSHVYWYRQLPEEGLKFMVYLQKENIIDESGMPKERFSAEFPKEGPSILRIQQVVRGDSAAYFCASSFTGVDQPQHFGDGTRLSIL.

This clone appeared many times. The chain has TRBV4-3 and TRBJ2-7; D may be TRBD2 (5 bases). The CDR3 is 15 residues long. CDR1 is LGHNA, CDR2 YSLEER, per germline. Trimming removed 0 bases from V and 3 bases from J, with 12 bases in between. The CDR3 spells CASSQDSGMGYEQYF. CDR3 nucleotide sequence: TGCGCCAGCAGCCAAGACTCCGGGATGGGCTACGAGCAGTACTTC.

Only one count was recorded for this clone. DNA for the CDR3: TGTGCCAGCAGCCCGACCGCAGGGAAGGCCCTCCACTTT. This codes for CASSPTAGKALHF. The V call is TRBV5-6, the J call TRBJ1-6, with a possible D match to TRBD1 (5 bases). This CDR3 has 13 residues. V lost 4 bases and J 14 bases, leaving 16 bases between the germline ends. CDR1 and CDR2 (germline): SGHDT, YYEEEE.

V and J are TRBV7-3 and TRBJ2-7; 13 bases match TRBD2. Unmatched junction bases numbered 0, after V lost 3 bases and J lost 7 bases. CDR1 and CDR2 from the germline V gene are SGHTA and FQGTGA. This CDR3 is built from 13 residues. The CDR3 sequence is CASSLTSGGEQYF. CDR3 nucleotide sequence: TGTGCCAGCAGCTTGACTAGCGGGGGGGAGCAGTACTTC.

The chain recombines TRBV28 with TRBJ1-2; TRBD1 might be the D (5 bases). Germline values: CDR1 MDHEN, CDR2 SYDVKM. The CDR3 has 13 amino acids. The V end lost 5 bases, the J end lost 6 bases, and 13 bases lay between the germline ends. The CDR3 DNA reads as TGTGCCAGCAGTCTTTGGGGCGCCAATGGCTACACCTTC. Residues: CASSLWGANGYTF.

This clone was observed a handful of times. V is TRBV7-9 and J is TRBJ1-2; 7 positions agree with TRBD1. The CDR3 loop spans 14 amino acids. V lost 0 bases and J lost 8; bases outside the gene matches: 6. Per germline, CDR1 SEHNR and CDR2 FQNEAQ (reference sequence). CDR3 protein: CASSLATGAEGYTF. The CDR3 coding sequence is TGTGCCAGCAGCTTAGCTACAGGGGCGGAAGGCTACACCTTC.

The chain is built from TRBV5-1 and TRBJ2-3, with D tentatively TRBD1 (6 bases). Trimming removed 0 bases at V and 3 bases at J, with 11 bases between. The CDR3 consists of 15 residues. CDR1 and CDR2 (germline): SGHRS, YFSETQ. CDR3 coding DNA: TGCGCCAGCAGCTTGGTTCAGGGGTCAACAGATACGCAGTATTTT. This sequence encodes CASSLVQGSTDTQYF.

The rearrangement joins TRBV28 to TRBJ1-2; 10 bases agree with TRBD1. This CDR3 region has 14 residues. The germline gives CDR1 MDHEN, CDR2 SYDVKM. Germline trimming cut 3 bases from V and 8 bases from J; bases unmatched to any gene: 6. CDR3 loop: CASSLFDRGLGYTF. The CDR3 nucleotides read TGTGCCAGCAGTTTGTTTGACAGGGGGCTGGGCTACACCTTC.

The V gene is TRBV18, the J gene TRBJ1-1; the match to TRBD1 covers 8 bases. V lost 5 bases and J lost 4; bases outside the gene matches: 6. Germline loops: CDR1 KGHSH, CDR2 LQKENI. The CDR3 length is 14 residues. CDR3 nucleotide sequence: TGTGCCAGCTCATCCGGACAGGGAGGCACTGAAGCTTTCTTT. Translation gives CASSSGQGGTEAFF.

This rearrangement joins TRBV19 to TRBJ2-5; 13 bases agree with TRBD2. Germline CDR1 LNHDA, CDR2 SQIVND (reference sequence). This CDR3 has 14 residues. V was clipped by 9 bases and J by 5 bases; unmatched bases: 6. In DNA form, the CDR3 reads TGTGCCAGCACTAGCGGGGGGGCAGGGGAGACCCAGTACTTC. As protein: CASTSGGAGETQYF.

The chain recombines TRBV9 with TRBJ1-5, with 7 bases matching TRBD1. The CDR3 extends over 16 amino acids. Germline CDR1 SGDLS, CDR2 YYNGEE. V was clipped by 3 bases and J by 2 bases; unmatched bases: 8. The CDR3 region is CASSEGAAIGNQPQHF. CDR3 bases: TGTGCCAGCAGCGAGGGGGCAGCGATAGGCAATCAGCCCCAGCATTTT.

This clone has just one count. The V gene is TRBV19, the J gene TRBJ1-2, with a tentative D call TRBD1 (6 bases). The length of the CDR3 is 14 residues. Per the germline V gene, CDR1 is LNHDA and CDR2 is SQIVND (reference sequence). The V end was cut by 4 bases, the J end by 3 bases, with 12 bases between. The CDR3 nucleotides are TGTGCCAGTAGTAACACAGGGATCGACTATGGCTACACCTTC. Amino acids: CASSNTGIDYGYTF.

The chain employs TRBV12-3 or TRBV12-4 and TRBJ1-3; D may be TRBD1 (5 bases). The CDR3 has 13 residues. The V end was cut by 4 bases, the J end by 4 bases, with 8 bases between. The CDR3 loop is CASSYQGGNTIYF. For the CDR3, the DNA is TGTGCCAGCAGTTACCAGGGAGGAAACACCATATATTTT.

The CDR3 protein is CASSLTSGPYEQYF. DNA for the CDR3: TGCGCCAGCAGCTTGACTAGCGGGCCCTACGAGCAGTACTTC. The chain links TRBV5-1 to TRBJ2-7, with 9 bases fitting TRBD2. Looked up from germline, CDR1 is SGHRS and CDR2 is YFSETQ. The CDR3 loop spans 14 amino acids. The trim removed 1 base at V and 2 bases at J, leaving 1 base unmatched.

The genes are TRBV6-1 and TRBJ1-2; D gene uncertain. The V gene lost 3 bases and the J gene lost 5 bases, with 7 bases spanning the gap. The length of the CDR3 is 12 residues. Germline assignment: CDR1 MNHNS and CDR2 SASEGT. The CDR3 here is CASSDGPYGYTF. CDR3 nucleotides: TGTGCCAGCAGTGATGGGCCGTATGGCTACACCTTC.